The rows below give T cell receptor beta chains drawn from one sample of a study of pediatric ulcerative colitis. TCRdb's table, derived via immunoSEQ multiplex PCR, lists solely in-frame clones and lacks some. The sample lists tens of thousands of clones; 85% to 90% were seen once. Sample: blood. These receptors were taken from a boy aged 5-17 years with severe ulcerative colitis. CDR3s include the opening cysteine and the closing phenylalanine or tryptophan. D genes are given only for firm matches. Size is omitted from some rows. Given values are once, few, many or a class for expanded clones.

NA	NA	TRBV27	TRBJ1-2	TGTGCCAGCAGTTTTGGCGGGGCCTATGGCTACACCTTC	CASSFGGAYGYTF
NA	TRBD1	TRBV7-9	TRBJ1-1	TGTGCCAGCAGCCGCTACACTGGACAGGGAGGTGAAGCTTTCTTT	CASSRYTGQGGEAFF
few	NA	TRBV19	TRBJ2-1	TGTGCCAGTAGTGCATACAATGAGCAGTTCTTC	CASSAYNEQFF
NA	TRBD2	TRBV11-2	TRBJ2-3	TGTGCCAGCAGCTTAGAGGTACTAGCGGGAGGCCTCATGGATACGCAGTATTTT	CASSLEVLAGGLMDTQYF
NA	TRBD2	TRBV4-1	TRBJ2-7	TGCGCCAGCAGCCAAGTTACTAGCGGGGTCTCATCCTACGAGCAGTACTTC	CASSQVTSGVSSYEQYF
NA	TRBD2	TRBV4-1	TRBJ2-7	TGCGCCAGCAGCCAAGGGACTAGCGGCATATCCTACGAGCAGTACTTC	CASSQGTSGISYEQYF
NA	TRBD1	TRBV13	TRBJ1-1	TGTGCCAGCAGCCGGGACAGGGGCCCTGAAGCTTTCTTT	CASSRDRGPEAFF
NA	NA	TRBV6-6	TRBJ2-1	TGTGCCAGCAGTCCTCCCGGACTGACCCCTGAGCAGTTCTTC	CASSPPGLTPEQFF
NA	NA	TRBV28	TRBJ2-1	TGTGCCAGCAGTTCTCACACTAGCCCCAAGGAGCAGTTCTTC	CASSSHTSPKEQFF
NA	NA	TRBV27	TRBJ2-6	TGTGCCAGCAGTTTACGGCAGGGGCAGGCCAACGTCCTGACTTTC	CASSLRQGQANVLTF
NA	TRBD2	TRBV5-5	TRBJ2-7	TGTGCCAGCAGCCCGCGGGGCGGGGGTGCGGCCGGGGGGGACGAGCAGTACTTC	CASSPRGGGAAGGDEQYF
NA	NA	TRBV5-4	TRBJ1-4	TGTGCCAGCTCAGATCAGTCACGTAATGAAAAACTGTTTTTT	CASSDQSRNEKLFF
once	NA	TRBV30	TRBJ2-5	TGTGCCTGGAGTACTCTAGGTGAGACCCAGTACTTC	CAWSTLGETQYF
NA	TRBD2	TRBV30	TRBJ2-4	TGTGCCTGGAGTGAGTTACTAGCGGGAGGCAGGGAAAACATTCAGTACTTC	CAWSELLAGGRENIQYF
NA	TRBD1	TRBV19	TRBJ1-1	TGTGCCAGTACCCGGACAGGGAGGGAGAACACTGAAGCTTTCTTT	CASTRTGRENTEAFF
NA	TRBD1	TRBV6-5	TRBJ1-5	TGTGCCAGCGCGACAGGGCAGAATCAGCCCCAGCATTTT	CASATGQNQPQHF
NA	NA	TRBV29-1	TRBJ2-7	TGCAGCGTTGAGTTGGGTTGGGGCGAGCAGTACTTC	CSVELGWGEQYF
NA	NA	TRBV5-4	TRBJ1-2	TGTGCCAGCAGCTATGATAACTATGGCTACACCTTC	CASSYDNYGYTF
once	NA	TRBV5-6	TRBJ1-2	TGTGCCAGCAGCCGCTGGGAGGCTGGCTACACCTTC	CASSRWEAGYTF
NA	NA	TRBV30	TRBJ2-3	TGTGCCTGGAGTCCCGGGACAGATACGCAGTATTTT	CAWSPGTDTQYF
NA	TRBD2	TRBV11-2	TRBJ2-3	TGTGCCAGCAGCTTGACCGGACTAGCGAGAGATCAGGATACGCAGTATTTT	CASSLTGLARDQDTQYF
NA	TRBD1	TRBV6-1	TRBJ1-2	TGTGCCAGCACCGTAGGACAGGTTAACTATGGCTACACCTTC	CASTVGQVNYGYTF
NA	NA	TRBV29-1	TRBJ2-5	TGCAGCGTCCAGGAAGAGGGTATAGAGACCCAGTACTTC	CSVQEEGIETQYF
NA	NA	TRBV30	TRBJ2-1	TGTGCCTGGACGGGGTCCGGCGATGAGCAGTTCTTC	CAWTGSGDEQFF
NA	NA	TRBV6-6	TRBJ1-5	TGTGCCAGCAGTCAGTACCGGGACACATATCAGCCCCAGCATTTT	CASSQYRDTYQPQHF
NA	TRBD1	TRBV5-1	TRBJ1-1	TGCGCCAGCAGCTTGGAAGGACAGGGTACGGCTGAAGCTTTCTTT	CASSLEGQGTAEAFF
once	NA	TRBV5-1	TRBJ2-2	TGCGCCAGCAGCTTGAACGGGAAGGTGGTCGGGGAGCTGTTTTTT	CASSLNGKVVGELFF
NA	NA	TRBV10-3	TRBJ1-1	TGTGCCATCAGTGACCCGGGGGTGCTGGACACTGAAGCTTTCTTT	CAISDPGVLDTEAFF
NA	TRBD2	TRBV9	TRBJ2-4	TGTGCCAGCAGCGTTAGGGGACTAGCGGAAAACATTCAGTACTTC	CASSVRGLAENIQYF
NA	TRBD2	TRBV11-2	TRBJ2-1	TGTGCCAGCAGCCGGCGGGAGGGCCACTTTAGTGAGCAGTTCTTC	CASSRREGHFSEQFF
NA	TRBD2	TRBV5-4	TRBJ2-3	TGTGCCAGCAGCAAGCGGGGACTAGCGGGAGGCGGAGGCACAGATACGCAGTATTTT	CASSKRGLAGGGGTDTQYF
NA	NA	TRBV7-2	TRBJ2-7	TGTGCCAGCAGCTTAGTCGGTAGATCCTCCTACGAGCAGTACTTC	CASSLVGRSSYEQYF
NA	NA	TRBV2	TRBJ2-6	TGTGCCAGCCAAGAACAACCTGGGGCCAACGTCCTGACTTTC	CASQEQPGANVLTF
few	NA	TRBV11-3	TRBJ1-1	TGTGCCAGCAGCTCCGGTGCATCGGCGAACACTGAAGCTTTCTTT	CASSSGASANTEAFF
NA	NA	TRBV27	TRBJ2-1	TGTGCCAGCAGCCTCTCGGGTGCATACAATGAGCAGTTCTTC	CASSLSGAYNEQFF
NA	NA	TRBV5-1	TRBJ2-1	TGCGCCAGCAGCCTAGCGCCCCAGAGCTCCTACAATGAGCAGTTCTTC	CASSLAPQSSYNEQFF
NA	NA	TRBV25-1	TRBJ1-1	TGTGCCAGCAGTGAATATGAGGGCCCGAACACTGAAGCTTTCTTT	CASSEYEGPNTEAFF
NA	NA	TRBV4-1	TRBJ2-5	TGCGCCAGCAGCCAAGAGGCCAGCGGCGGGACGGAGACCCAGTACTTC	CASSQEASGGTETQYF
few	NA	TRBV19	TRBJ1-1	TGTGCCAGTCACAGGACAGCGAACACTGAAGCTTTCTTT	CASHRTANTEAFF
NA	NA	TRBV18	TRBJ1-2	TGTGCCACGGCAGTGGACGCTAACTATGGCTACACCTTC	CATAVDANYGYTF
once	TRBD2	TRBV14	TRBJ2-7	TGTGCCAGCAGCCAACAATGGACCGCTAGCGGGAGGTTTTACGAGCAGTACTTC	CASSQQWTASGRFYEQYF
NA	NA	TRBV6-5	TRBJ2-7	TGTGCCAGCAGTTCCCGGGTTGACTACGAACAGTACTTC	CASSSRVDYEQYF
NA	NA	TRBV6-6	TRBJ1-5	TGTGCCAGCACCGGGGACCTGCGTGGTCAGCCCCAGCATTTT	CASTGDLRGQPQHF
NA	NA	TRBV7-9	TRBJ1-4	TGTGCCAGCAGCTCTGACGTCCGGTTCAACGGTGAAAAACTGTTTTTT	CASSSDVRFNGEKLFF
NA	TRBD2	TRBV2	TRBJ2-1	TGTGCCAGCAGTTGGACCGGGACTAGCGGGAACAATGAGCAGTTCTTC	CASSWTGTSGNNEQFF
NA	TRBD2	TRBV6-5	TRBJ2-3	TGTGCCAGCAGGTTCGGGACTAGCGGCACAGATACGCAGTATTTT	CASRFGTSGTDTQYF
NA	NA	TRBV5-1	TRBJ1-1	TGCGCCAGCAGCCTTTTTACTTCCGGGGGGACCCTGAACACTGAAGCTTTCTTT	CASSLFTSGGTLNTEAFF
NA	NA	TRBV29-1	TRBJ2-1	TGCAGCGTCCCCGAGAGTTACACGGCCGATGAGCAGTTCTTC	CSVPESYTADEQFF
NA	TRBD1	TRBV6-6	TRBJ1-3	TGTGCCAGCGGACAGGGGAGTAGGAACACCATATATTTT	CASGQGSRNTIYF
NA	NA	TRBV5-1	TRBJ2-7	TGCGCCAGCAGCTTGAGTTCGCAGGGAAACGAGCAGTACTTC	CASSLSSQGNEQYF
NA	NA	TRBV7-3	TRBJ2-1	TGTGCCAGCAGCTTAAACGCCAATGAGCAGTTCTTC	CASSLNANEQFF
NA	TRBD2	TRBV19	TRBJ2-1	TGTGCCAGTAGTATATATACTAGCGGGACTTCCTACAATGAGCAGTTCTTC	CASSIYTSGTSYNEQFF
NA	NA	TRBV5-4	TRBJ1-1	TGTGCCAGCAGCTTCCGGGGGAACACTGAAGCTTTCTTT	CASSFRGNTEAFF
NA	TRBD1	TRBV19	TRBJ2-3	TGTGCCAGTAGTTCCGGGACAGGGGGAGATACGCAGTATTTT	CASSSGTGGDTQYF
NA	NA	TRBV7-6	TRBJ2-1	TGTGCCAGCAGCCACAGGGAGGATGAGCAGTTCTTC	CASSHREDEQFF
NA	TRBD1	TRBV6-1	TRBJ1-2	TGTGCCAGCAGTGCAGGGGGCGGTGGCTACACCTTC	CASSAGGGGYTF
NA	NA	TRBV10-3	TRBJ1-2	TGTGCCATCAGTGGGGTGTCCCAAGGGGATGGCTACACCTTC	CAISGVSQGDGYTF
NA	NA	TRBV5-1	TRBJ2-3	TGCGCCAGCAGCCCTATCAGGGGTAGCGATACGCAGTATTTT	CASSPIRGSDTQYF
NA	NA	TRBV19	TRBJ2-3	TGTGCCAGTAGTATAGATGGCCCCCAGGGGACAGATACGCAGTATTTT	CASSIDGPQGTDTQYF